The 10 T cell receptor beta chains below come from one sample, sequenced in a study of metastatic and nonmetastatic thyroid tumors. Every patient underwent thyroid surgery untreated. Through MiXCR, TCRdb re-clonotyped the PCR reads. The sample contains about 41,000 clones, roughly 26% of which appear only once. Sequencing used tumor tissue. These receptors originate from a female donor with papillary thyroid cancer or a benign thyroid nodule (not recorded which). Some clones in this sample may be carry-over from other donors' samples.

This clone was observed many times. The V gene is TRBV6-1, the J gene TRBJ1-2, with D possibly being TRBD1 (5 bases). The CDR3 length is 15 residues. In germline, CDR1 is MNHNS, CDR2 SASEGT. Trimming cost V 6 bases and J 8 bases, with 22 bases left between them. CDR3: CASSERIGDERGYTF. The CDR3 coding sequence is TGTGCCAGCAGCGAGCGGATCGGGGACGAGAGGGGCTACACCTTC.

The gene calls are TRBV11-2 and TRBJ1-2; D gene uncertain. The CDR3 consists of 14 residues. V lost 1 base and J lost 7, with 13 bases in between. CDR1 is SGHAT and CDR2 is FQNNGV in the germline V gene. The CDR3 region has the DNA TGTGCCAGCAGCTTAGCGGGCCTACACGGTGGCTACACCTTC. It specifies CASSLAGLHGGYTF. Variable domain in full (rest from reference TRBV11-2 and TRBJ1-2): EAGVAQSPRYKIIEKRQSVAFWCNPISGHATLYWYQQILGQGPKLLIQFQNNGVVDDSQLPKDRFSAERLKGVDSTLKIQPAKLEDSAVYLCASSLAGLHGGYTFGSGTRLTVV.

The sample holds many counts of this clone. The CDR3 bases are TGTGCCAGCAGCTCCGAAGATACGCAGTATTTT. This gives the protein CASSSEDTQYF. The rearrangement joins TRBV7-9 to TRBJ2-3; D uncertain. Trimming removed 4 bases from V and 5 bases from J, with 4 bases in between. The germline V gene encodes CDR1 SEHNR and CDR2 FQNEAQ (reference sequence). CDR3 size: 11 residues. The variable domain in full, completed from reference TRBV7-9 and TRBJ2-3, reads DTGVSQNPRHKITKRGQNVTFRCDPISEHNRLYWYRQTLGQGPEFLTYFQNEAQLEKSRLLSDRFSAERPKGSFSTLEIQRTEQGDSAMYLCASSSEDTQYFGPGTRLTVL.

This clone was seen a handful of times. Other DNA sequences within the sample encode an identical CDR3. The CDR3 reads CASSYLDGNTEAFF. Here the CDR3 DNA reads TGCGCCAGCAGCTACCTGGACGGGAACACTGAAGCTTTCTTT. This rearrangement joins TRBV5-1 to TRBJ1-1, with D uncertain. The germline V and J ends were trimmed by 3 bases and 1 base, with 10 bases remaining between them. Germline V CDR1 and CDR2: SGHRS, YFSETQ. This CDR3 has 14 residues.

The sample holds many counts of this clone. The CDR3 DNA reads TGCGCCAGCAGCTTACAAGGGCGGGTTAGGGAGACCCAGTACTTC. This sequence encodes CASSLQGRVRETQYF. V usage is TRBV5-1 and J usage is TRBJ2-5, with a possible D match to TRBD2 (5 bases). The V gene's germline CDR1 is SGHRS and CDR2 YFSETQ. The CDR3 length is 15 residues. With 2 bases removed from V and 5 bases from J, the gap between germline ends came to 16 bases.

This clone was recorded a few times. This rearrangement joins TRBV6-1 to TRBJ2-7, with 9 positions matching TRBD2. Germline CDR1 MNHNS, CDR2 SASEGT. CDR3 length: 15 residues. V was clipped by 6 bases and J by 5 bases; unmatched bases: 11. The CDR3 DNA reads TGTGCCAGCAGAGACAGTAGCGGGAGAATCCACGAGCAGTACTTC. It codes for CASRDSSGRIHEQYF.

This clone appeared a few times. This chain connects TRBV6-5 to TRBJ1-3; no clear D gene. The ends were cut back, 3 bases at V and 4 bases at J, with 13 bases in the middle. Per germline, CDR1 MNHEY and CDR2 SVGAGI. There are 15 residues in the CDR3. The CDR3 nucleotides read TGTGCCAGCAGTTATTTCGGGGATGGGGGAAACACCATATATTTT. It specifies CASSYFGDGGNTIYF.

This clone was recorded many times. The chain carries TRBV19 and TRBJ1-2, with 12 bases identical to TRBD1. CDR3 size: 14 residues. Trimming at V came to 3 bases and at J to 7 bases, leaving 3 bases not matched to a gene. CDR1 is LNHDA and CDR2 is SQIVND in the germline V gene (reference sequence). CDR3 sequence reads: CASSMGQGAFGYTF. The CDR3 DNA follows: TGTGCCAGTAGTATGGGACAGGGGGCGTTTGGCTACACCTTC.

This clone appeared many times. This chain links TRBV6-2 or TRBV6-3 with TRBJ2-1, with 9 bases fitting TRBD2. The CDR3 runs 15 residues. Germline V gene data show CDR1 as MNHEY and CDR2 as SVGEGT. After removal of 6 bases from V and 2 bases from J, the junction contained 5 bases not matched to a gene. CDR3 in DNA: TGTGCCAGCAGCTTCTTAGCGGGAGCCTACAATGAGCAGTTCTTC. Its protein is CASSFLAGAYNEQFF.

The V call is TRBV7-9, the J call TRBJ1-5; D unclear. Germline V gives CDR1 SEHNR, CDR2 FQNEAQ (reference sequence). Trimming removed 0 bases from V and 5 bases from J, with 2 bases in between. The CDR3 has 12 residues. Here the CDR3 DNA reads TGTGCCAGCAGCTTAGCTTATCAGCCCCAGCATTTT. Protein sequence: CASSLAYQPQHF.